The clone carrying this TCR beta chain showed up many times. Antigen unknown. The data derive from a study of human T cells and chemical hapten exposure. Study-wide results and caveats: Among TCRs, those above 1 in 1000 frequency were unaffected by DPC sensitization.

Germline values: CDR1 KGHDR, CDR2 SFDVKD. CDR3 size: 14 residues. V dropped 4 bases and J dropped 1 base, with 8 bases sitting between them. Before extraction, the whole blood was not fractionated, and total RNA was taken from it. For the library, individual cDNA molecules each received unique molecular identifiers. TCRdb reprocessed the 5' RACE reads via MiXCR and lists one record per CDR3 protein. The sample consists of approximately 150,000 distinct CDR3 sequences, approximately 4% of them appearing once. The sequence was collected from a female donor in good health. The chain is built from TRBV24-1 and TRBJ2-3, with a possible D match to TRBD2 (6 bases). The CDR3 protein is CATSDPGGTDTQYF. The DNA for the CDR3 is TGTGCCACCAGTGACCCGGGAGGCACAGATACGCAGTATTTT.